These 4 T cell receptor beta chains were all obtained from the same sample, sequenced in a study of memory CD4+ T cells and cytomegalovirus serostatus. The data were produced by immunoSEQ multiplex PCR, yet TCRdb's version contains in-frame clones alone and is incomplete. The data contain approximately 61,000 clones, around 80% of them singletons. The sort gate was single viable CD3+CD4+CD8-CD45RO+ cells for memory CD4+ T cells. The specimen was memory CD4+ T cells from blood. The receptors were gathered from an adult in good health and CMV-seronegative. Some clones in this sample may be carry-over from other donors' samples.

The DNA of the CDR3 is TGTGCCAGCAGCAAAGGGAGCGGCAGGGAAAGGGGCTGGGCCTACGAGCAGTACTTC. It specifies CASSKGSGRERGWAYEQYF. The gene calls are TRBV21-1 and TRBJ2-7. TRBV21-1 is labeled a pseudogene. The CDR3 extends over 19 amino acids.

CDR3 in amino acids: CASSLGGFGDTEAFF. As DNA, the CDR3 is TGTGCCAGTAGTCTAGGGGGCTTTGGGGACACTGAAGCTTTCTTT. J is TRBJ1-1 and V is TRBV19; 7 nucleotides align to TRBD1. The CDR3 is made up of 15 amino acids. V lost 5 bases, J lost 3 bases, and 9 bases stayed unmatched. Germline-derived CDR1 and CDR2 are LNHDA and SQIVND (reference sequence).

The CDR3 bases are TGTGCCAGCAGCTTTTATTGGACAGGGGAGAAAGCTTTCTTT. Translation gives CASSFYWTGEKAFF. This chain links TRBV5-5 with TRBJ1-1; 9 positions match TRBD1. CDR1 is SGHKS, CDR2 YYEKEE, per germline (reference sequence). V lost 2 bases to trimming and J lost 9 bases; unmatched junction nucleotides: 8. CDR3 length equals 14 residues.

This clone came up once. The V and J genes are TRBV7-2 and TRBJ2-2; D perhaps matches TRBD2 (5 bases). In germline, CDR1 is SGHTA, CDR2 FQGNSA. This CDR3 region has 13 residues. The V gene lost 4 bases and the J gene lost 6 bases, with 9 bases spanning the gap. CDR3 nucleotides: TGTGCCAGCAGCTACATCGGGGCCGGGGAGCTGTTTTTT. This gives the protein CASSYIGAGELFF.